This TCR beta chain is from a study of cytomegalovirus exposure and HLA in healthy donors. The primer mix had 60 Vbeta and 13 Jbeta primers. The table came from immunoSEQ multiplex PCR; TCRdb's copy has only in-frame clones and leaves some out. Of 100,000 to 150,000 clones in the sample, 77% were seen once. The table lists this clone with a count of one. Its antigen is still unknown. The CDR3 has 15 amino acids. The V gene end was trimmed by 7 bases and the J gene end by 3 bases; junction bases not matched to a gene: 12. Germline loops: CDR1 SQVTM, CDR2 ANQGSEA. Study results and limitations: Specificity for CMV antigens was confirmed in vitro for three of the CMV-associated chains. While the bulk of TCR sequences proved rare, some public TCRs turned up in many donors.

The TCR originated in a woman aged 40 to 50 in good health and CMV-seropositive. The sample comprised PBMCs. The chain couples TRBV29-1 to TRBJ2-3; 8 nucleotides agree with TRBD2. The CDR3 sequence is CSGSPGGRHTDTQYF. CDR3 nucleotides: TGCAGCGGTAGCCCGGGGGGGCGGCATACAGATACGCAGTATTTT.